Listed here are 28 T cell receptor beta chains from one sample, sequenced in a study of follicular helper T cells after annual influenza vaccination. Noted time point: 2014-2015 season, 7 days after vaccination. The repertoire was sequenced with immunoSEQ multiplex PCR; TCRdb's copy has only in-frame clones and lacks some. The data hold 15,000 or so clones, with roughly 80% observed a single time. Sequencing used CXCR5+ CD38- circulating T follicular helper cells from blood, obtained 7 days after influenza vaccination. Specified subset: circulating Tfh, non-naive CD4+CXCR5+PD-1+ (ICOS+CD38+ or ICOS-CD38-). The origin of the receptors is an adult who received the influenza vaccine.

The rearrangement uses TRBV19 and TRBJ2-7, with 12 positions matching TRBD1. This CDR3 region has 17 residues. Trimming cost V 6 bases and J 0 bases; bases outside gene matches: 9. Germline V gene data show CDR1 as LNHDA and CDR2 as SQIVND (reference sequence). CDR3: CASRKAGTGGFSYEQYF. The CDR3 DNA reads TGTGCCAGTAGGAAAGCCGGGACAGGGGGCTTCTCCTACGAGCAGTACTTC.

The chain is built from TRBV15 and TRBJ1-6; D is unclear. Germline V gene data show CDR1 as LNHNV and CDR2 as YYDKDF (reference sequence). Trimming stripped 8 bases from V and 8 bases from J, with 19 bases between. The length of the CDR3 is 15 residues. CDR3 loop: CATRHRTDVDSPLHF. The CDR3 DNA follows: TGTGCCACCCGGCATCGAACAGACGTCGATTCACCCCTCCACTTT.

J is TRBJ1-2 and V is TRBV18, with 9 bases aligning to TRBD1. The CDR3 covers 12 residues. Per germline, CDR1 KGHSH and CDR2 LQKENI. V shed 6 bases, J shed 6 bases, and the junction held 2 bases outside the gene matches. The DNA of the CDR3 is TGTGCCAGCTCGCGGGACAGGGATGGCTACACCTTC. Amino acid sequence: CASSRDRDGYTF.

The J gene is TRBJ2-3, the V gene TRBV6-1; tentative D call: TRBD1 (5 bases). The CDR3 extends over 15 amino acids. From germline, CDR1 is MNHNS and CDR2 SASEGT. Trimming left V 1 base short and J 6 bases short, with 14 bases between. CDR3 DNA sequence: TGTGCCAGCAGTGAAGGGGCCACAGGTTCGGATACGCAGTATTTT. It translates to CASSEGATGSDTQYF.

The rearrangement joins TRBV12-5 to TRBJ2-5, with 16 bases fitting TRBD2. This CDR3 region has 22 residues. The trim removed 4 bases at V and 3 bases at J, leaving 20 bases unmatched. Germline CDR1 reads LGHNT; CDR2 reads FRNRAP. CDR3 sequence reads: CASGYVSLVPGLAGGRKETQYF. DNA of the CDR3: TGTGCTAGTGGTTATGTCAGCCTTGTCCCGGGACTAGCGGGGGGGCGAAAAGAGACCCAGTACTTC.

The CDR3 spells CASSEGQSPASAPEQFF. The CDR3 DNA reads TGCGCCAGCAGCGAGGGACAGAGTCCCGCGTCCGCTCCTGAGCAGTTCTTC. The chain links TRBV5-1 to TRBJ2-1, with 7 positions matching TRBD1. CDR3 size: 17 residues. CDR1 and CDR2 from the germline V gene are SGHRS and YFSETQ. V lost 4 bases and J lost 9; bases outside the gene matches: 19.

CDR3 coding DNA: TGTGCCAGCAGTCTAGCGGGACGGAGGACAGATACGCAGTATTTT. It encodes CASSLAGRRTDTQYF. The chain recombines TRBV28 with TRBJ2-3, with 9 bases fitting TRBD2. The V and J ends lost 5 bases and 3 bases, in that order; junction bases with no gene match: 6. The CDR3 extends over 15 amino acids. Germline CDR1 reads MDHEN; CDR2 reads SYDVKM.

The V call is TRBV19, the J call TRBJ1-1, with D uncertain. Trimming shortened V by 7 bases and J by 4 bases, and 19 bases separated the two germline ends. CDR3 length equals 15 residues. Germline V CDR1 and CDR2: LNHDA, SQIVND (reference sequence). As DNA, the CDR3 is TGTGCCAGTATCCTTTCCGGGGTCATGAGCACTGAAGCTTTCTTT. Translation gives CASILSGVMSTEAFF.

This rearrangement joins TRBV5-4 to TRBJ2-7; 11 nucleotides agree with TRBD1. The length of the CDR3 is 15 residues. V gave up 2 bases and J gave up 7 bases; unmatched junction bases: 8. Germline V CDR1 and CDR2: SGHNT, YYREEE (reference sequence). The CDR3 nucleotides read TGTGCCAGCAGCTTAACCGGGACAGGGGGTAGGGAGCAGTACTTC. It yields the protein CASSLTGTGGREQYF.

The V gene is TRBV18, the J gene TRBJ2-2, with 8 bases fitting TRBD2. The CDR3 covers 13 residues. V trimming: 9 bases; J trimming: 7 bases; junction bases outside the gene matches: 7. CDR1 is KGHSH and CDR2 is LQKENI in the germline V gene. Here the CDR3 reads CASSSGRHGELFF. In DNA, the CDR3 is TGTGCCAGTTCCAGCGGGAGACACGGGGAGCTGTTTTTT.

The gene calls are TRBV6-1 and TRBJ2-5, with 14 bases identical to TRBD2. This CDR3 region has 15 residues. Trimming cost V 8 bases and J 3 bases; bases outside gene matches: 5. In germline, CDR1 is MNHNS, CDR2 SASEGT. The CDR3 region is CASQGTSGGKETQYF. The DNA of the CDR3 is TGTGCCAGCCAGGGGACTAGCGGGGGAAAAGAGACCCAGTACTTC.

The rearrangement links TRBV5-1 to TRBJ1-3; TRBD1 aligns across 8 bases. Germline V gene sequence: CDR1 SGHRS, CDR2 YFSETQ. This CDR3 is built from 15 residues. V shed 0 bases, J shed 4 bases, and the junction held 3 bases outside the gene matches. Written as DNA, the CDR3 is TGCGCCAGCAGCTTGGGGCAGGGGGCAGGAAACACCATATATTTT. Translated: CASSLGQGAGNTIYF.

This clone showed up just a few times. This CDR3 is CASSIGDRADEKLFF. The DNA for the CDR3 is TGTGCCAGTAGTATAGGGGACAGGGCGGATGAAAAACTGTTTTTT. The chain recombines TRBV19 with TRBJ1-4, with 9 nucleotides matching TRBD1. The CDR3 covers 15 residues. Germline V gives CDR1 LNHDA, CDR2 SQIVND (reference sequence). With 1 base clipped from V and 6 bases from J, the junction kept 3 bases outside the gene matches.

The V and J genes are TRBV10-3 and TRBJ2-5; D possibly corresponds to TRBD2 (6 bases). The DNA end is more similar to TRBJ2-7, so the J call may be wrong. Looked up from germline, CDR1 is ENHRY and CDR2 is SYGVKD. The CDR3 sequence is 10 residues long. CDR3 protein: CAAGTDEQYF. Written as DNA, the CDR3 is TGTGCCGCGGGGACGGACGAGCAGTACTTC.

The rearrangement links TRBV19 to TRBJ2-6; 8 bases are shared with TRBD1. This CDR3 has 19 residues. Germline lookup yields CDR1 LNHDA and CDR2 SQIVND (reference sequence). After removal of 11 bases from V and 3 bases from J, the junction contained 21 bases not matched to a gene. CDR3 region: CASGRPFGQGAGGANVLTF. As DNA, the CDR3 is TGTGCCTCCGGGAGACCTTTCGGCCAGGGGGCGGGTGGGGCCAACGTCCTGACTTTC.

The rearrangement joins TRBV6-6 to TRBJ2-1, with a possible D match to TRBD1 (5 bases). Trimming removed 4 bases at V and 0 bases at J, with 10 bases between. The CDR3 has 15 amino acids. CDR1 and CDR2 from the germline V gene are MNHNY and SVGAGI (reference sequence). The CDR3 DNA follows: TGTGCCAGCAGTTCCCAGGGAAGCTCCTACAATGAGCAGTTCTTC. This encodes CASSSQGSSYNEQFF.

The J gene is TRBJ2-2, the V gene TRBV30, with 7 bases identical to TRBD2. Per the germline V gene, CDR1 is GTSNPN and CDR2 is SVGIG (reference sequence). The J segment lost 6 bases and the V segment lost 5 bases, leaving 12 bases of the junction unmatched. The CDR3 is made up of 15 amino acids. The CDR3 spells CAWGEGRAFAGELFF. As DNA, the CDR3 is TGTGCCTGGGGGGAGGGCAGGGCTTTCGCCGGGGAGCTGTTTTTT.

The CDR3 here is CAWSPSGSSLLSGNTIYF. As DNA, the CDR3 is TGTGCCTGGAGTCCCTCGGGAAGTTCCCTCCTCTCTGGAAACACCATATATTTT. The chain employs TRBV30 and TRBJ1-3, with D unclear. Germline V gives CDR1 GTSNPN, CDR2 SVGIG (reference sequence). Between the trimmed V and J ends, which lost 2 bases and 0 bases, there was a span of 20 bases. CDR3 size: 18 residues.

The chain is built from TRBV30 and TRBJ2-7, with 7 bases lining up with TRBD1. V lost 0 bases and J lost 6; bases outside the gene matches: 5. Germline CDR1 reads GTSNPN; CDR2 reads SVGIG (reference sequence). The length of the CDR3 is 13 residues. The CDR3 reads CAWSVETGLEQYF. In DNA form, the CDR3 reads TGTGCCTGGAGTGTAGAGACAGGGCTCGAGCAGTACTTC.

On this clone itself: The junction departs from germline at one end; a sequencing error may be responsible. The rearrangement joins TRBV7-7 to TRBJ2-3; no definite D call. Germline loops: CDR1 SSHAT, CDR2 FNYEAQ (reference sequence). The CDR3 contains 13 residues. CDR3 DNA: TGTGCTAGCAGCTTAGGAGACTTTGATACGCAGTATTTT. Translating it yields CASSLGDFDTQYF. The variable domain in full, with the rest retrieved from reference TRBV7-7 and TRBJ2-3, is GAGVSQSPRYKVTKRGQDVTLRCDPISSHATLYWYQQALGQGPEFLTYFNYEAQPDKSGLPSDRFSAERPEGSISTLTIQRTEQRDSAMYRCASSLGDFDTQYFGPGTRLTVL.

CDR3 DNA sequence: TGTGCCTGGAGCCGCGGGATTGAGCAGTACTTC. Translation: CAWSRGIEQYF. The chain recombines TRBV30 with TRBJ2-7, with D perhaps matching TRBD2 (6 bases). The CDR3 totals 11 residues. Trimming pared 3 bases from V and 7 bases from J, leaving 10 bases between. Germline CDR1 is GTSNPN and CDR2 is SVGIG (reference sequence).

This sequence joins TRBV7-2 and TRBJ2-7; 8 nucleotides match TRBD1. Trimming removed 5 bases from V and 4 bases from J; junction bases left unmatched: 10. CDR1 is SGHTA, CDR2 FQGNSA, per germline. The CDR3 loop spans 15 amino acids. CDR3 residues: CASSPRTGWAYEQYF. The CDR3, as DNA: TGTGCCAGCAGCCCACGGACAGGGTGGGCGTACGAGCAGTACTTC.

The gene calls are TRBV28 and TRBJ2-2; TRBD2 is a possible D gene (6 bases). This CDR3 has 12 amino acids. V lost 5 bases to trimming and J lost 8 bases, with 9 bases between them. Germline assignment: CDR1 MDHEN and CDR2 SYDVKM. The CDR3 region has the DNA TGTGCCAGCAGTCTGGGACTTGGGGAGCTGTTTTTT. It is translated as CASSLGLGELFF.

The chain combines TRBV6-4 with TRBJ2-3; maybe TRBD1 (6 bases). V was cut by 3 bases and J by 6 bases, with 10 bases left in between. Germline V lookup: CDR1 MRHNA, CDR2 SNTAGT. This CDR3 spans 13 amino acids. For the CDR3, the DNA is TGTGCCAGCAGTGAGATACAGGGCGATACGCAGTATTTT. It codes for CASSEIQGDTQYF.

The DNA for the CDR3 is TGTGCCAGCAGCCGCGGGACTAGCGGGGACAATGAGCAGTTCTTC. Translation gives CASSRGTSGDNEQFF. The chain has TRBV7-6 and TRBJ2-1; 13 bases map to TRBD2. Germline CDR1 and CDR2: SGHVS and FNYEAQ. Trimming cost V 5 bases and J 5 bases; bases outside gene matches: 3. The CDR3 is 15 amino acids.

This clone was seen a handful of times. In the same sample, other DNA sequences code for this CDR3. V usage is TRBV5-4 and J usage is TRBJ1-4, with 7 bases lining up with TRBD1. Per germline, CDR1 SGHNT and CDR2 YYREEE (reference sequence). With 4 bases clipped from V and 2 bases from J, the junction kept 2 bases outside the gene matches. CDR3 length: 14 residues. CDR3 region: CASSRDSTNEKLFF. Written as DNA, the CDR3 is TGTGCCAGCAGCCGGGACAGTACTAATGAAAAACTGTTTTTT. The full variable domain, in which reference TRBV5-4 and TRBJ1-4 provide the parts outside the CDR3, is ETGVTQSPTHLIKTRGQQVTLRCSSQSGHNTVSWYQQALGQGPQFIFQYYREEENGRGNFPPRFSGLQFPNYSSELNVNALELDDSALYLCASSRDSTNEKLFFGSGTQLSVL.

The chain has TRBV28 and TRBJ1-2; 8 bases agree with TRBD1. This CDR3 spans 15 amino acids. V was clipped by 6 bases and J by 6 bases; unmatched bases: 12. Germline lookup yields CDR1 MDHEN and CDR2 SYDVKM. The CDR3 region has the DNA TGTGCCAGCAGAATAAGGACAGGGCTACGGGATGGCTACACCTTC. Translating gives CASRIRTGLRDGYTF.

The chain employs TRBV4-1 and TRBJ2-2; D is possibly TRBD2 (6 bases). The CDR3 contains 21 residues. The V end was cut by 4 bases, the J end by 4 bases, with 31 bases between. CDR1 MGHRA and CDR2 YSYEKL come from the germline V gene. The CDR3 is CASSPDPAGTITFRSTGELFF. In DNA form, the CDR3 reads TGCGCCAGCAGCCCCGACCCGGCGGGAACGATAACATTCCGGAGCACCGGGGAGCTGTTTTTT.